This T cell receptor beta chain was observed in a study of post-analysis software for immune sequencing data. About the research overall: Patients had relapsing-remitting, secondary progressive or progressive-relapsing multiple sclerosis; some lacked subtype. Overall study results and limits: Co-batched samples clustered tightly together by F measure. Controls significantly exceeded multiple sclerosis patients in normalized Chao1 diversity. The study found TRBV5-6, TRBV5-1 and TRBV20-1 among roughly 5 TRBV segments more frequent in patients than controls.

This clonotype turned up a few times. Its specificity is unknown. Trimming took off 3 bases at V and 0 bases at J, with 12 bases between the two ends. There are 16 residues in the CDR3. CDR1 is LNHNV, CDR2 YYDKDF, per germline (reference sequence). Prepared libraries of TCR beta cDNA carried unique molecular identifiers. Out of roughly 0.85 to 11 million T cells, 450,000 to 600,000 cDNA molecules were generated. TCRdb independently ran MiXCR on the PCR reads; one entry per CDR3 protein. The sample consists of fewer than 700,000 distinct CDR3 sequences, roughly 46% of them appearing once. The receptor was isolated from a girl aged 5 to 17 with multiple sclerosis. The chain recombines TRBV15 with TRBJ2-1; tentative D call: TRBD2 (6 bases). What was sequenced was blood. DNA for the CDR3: TGTGCCACCAGCAGTGGGGGGTTGAGCTCCTACAATGAGCAGTTCTTC. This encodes CATSSGGLSSYNEQFF.